The 27 T cell receptor beta chains presented below share a single source sample, sequenced in a study of tumor and adjacent non-tumor tissue in lung cancer. RNA was extracted from bulk tissue without any cell sorting. The library came from three nested PCR rounds adapted from ARM-PCR protocols. TCRdb re-derived calls from the multiplex PCR reads in MiXCR, one entry per CDR3 protein. The sample consists of tens of thousands of distinct CDR3 sequences, approximately 68% of them appearing once. The material sequenced was lung tumor tissue. The source of these receptors is an older woman with non-small cell lung cancer.

Of note for this clonotype: A read error is possible here, since a much larger clone lies one base away. Here the CDR3 reads CASNLSGGETQYF. The DNA of the CDR3 is TGTGCCAGCAACTTGTCAGGAGGAGAGACCCAGTACTTC. The chain has TRBV7-9 and TRBJ2-5, with a possible D match to TRBD2 (5 bases). V was shortened by 7 bases and J by 4 bases, with 13 bases between the two germline ends. Germline CDR1 and CDR2: SEHNR and FQNEAQ (reference sequence). This CDR3 has 13 residues.

Notes on this clonotype: Just one base apart from a much larger clone, this may be a read error. The chain links TRBV5-5 to TRBJ2-7, with D possibly being TRBD1 (6 bases). CDR1 and CDR2 (germline): SGHKS, YYEKEE (reference sequence). The CDR3 is 15 residues long. In DNA form, the CDR3 reads TGTGCCAGCAGCTTGGCCAGGGGCGATACCTACGAGAAGTACTTC. Translated, it gives CASSLARGDTYEKYF.

The rearrangement joins TRBV5-5 to TRBJ2-4, with 9 bases aligning to TRBD1. Germline lookup yields CDR1 SGHKS and CDR2 YYEKEE (reference sequence). The V and J ends lost 6 bases and 8 bases, in that order; junction bases with no gene match: 12. The CDR3 has 15 amino acids. The CDR3 region is CASNITGTGQDIQYF. The DNA for the CDR3 is TGTGCCAGCAACATAACCGGGACAGGGCAAGACATTCAGTACTTC.

Regarding this clonotype: This CDR3 is missing its conserved last phenylalanine or tryptophan, likely due to a read error. This CDR3 is CVSSLGGAGRGNEQFL. The CDR3 bases are TGTGTCAGTAGCCTGGGGGGAGCGGGAAGGGGCAATGAGCAGTTCCTC. The gene calls are TRBV5-4 and TRBJ2-1, with 7 bases fitting TRBD2. CDR1 and CDR2 (germline): SGHNT, YYREEE (reference sequence). The length of the CDR3 is 16 residues.

This chain uses TRBV11-2 with TRBJ2-1; D remains unclear. CDR1 and CDR2 from the germline V gene are SGHAT and FQNNGV. V was shortened by 2 bases and J by 5 bases, with 13 bases between the two germline ends. The CDR3 has 15 amino acids. The CDR3 DNA follows: TGTGCCAGCAGCTTATCGAGCACGCAGCACAATGAGCAGTTCTTC. Translating it yields CASSLSSTQHNEQFF.

As concerns this clonotype: At one end the junction does not follow the germline gene, possibly because of a read error. This chain connects TRBV7-3 to TRBJ2-2; no definite D call. The CDR3 contains 16 residues. Germline V gene sequence: CDR1 SGHTA, CDR2 FQGTGA. The DNA of the CDR3 is TGTGCCAGCAGCTTAACGCGGCGGACGAACACTGGGGAGCTGTTTTTT. Translating it yields CASSLTRRTNTGELFF.

With regard to this clonotype: The junction shows a germline mismatch at one end, possibly a read error. This chain joins TRBV13 and TRBJ1-2; the D gene is possibly TRBD1 (6 bases). The CDR3 consists of 16 residues. Germline-derived CDR1 and CDR2 are PRHDT and FYEKMQ (reference sequence). DNA of the CDR3: TGTGCCGGCAGCAGAGGGGGAAGGTTCGCTAGCTATGGCTACACCTTC. It yields the protein CAGSRGGRFASYGYTF.

Note on this clonotype: Possible read error: a much larger clone is one base away. CDR3 loop: CSATLDYEQYF. In DNA form, the CDR3 reads TGCAGTGCTACCCTGGACTACGAGCAGTACTTC. J is TRBJ2-7 and V is TRBV20-1; D is unclear. Germline V gene data show CDR1 as DFQATT and CDR2 as SNEGSKA (reference sequence). V dropped 4 bases and J dropped 3 bases, with 7 bases sitting between them. The CDR3 length is 11 residues.

V is TRBV30 and J is TRBJ2-1, with D uncertain. CDR3 size: 15 residues. V was cut by 6 bases and J by 2 bases, with 17 bases left in between. The germline CDR1 and CDR2 sequences are GTSNPN and SVGIG (reference sequence). The DNA for the CDR3 is TGTGCCTGTAATCCCTTGTGGCAGCCCTACAATGAGCAGTTCTTC. Residues: CACNPLWQPYNEQFF.

The sample holds many counts of this clonotype. This sequence joins TRBV4-2 and TRBJ2-1; 7 bases are shared with TRBD2. With V trimmed by 0 bases and J by 15 bases, 11 bases remained unmatched. The CDR3 sequence is 14 residues long. Looked up from germline, CDR1 is LGHNA and CDR2 is YNFKEQ. This CDR3 reads CASSQDGLAVSPFF. The CDR3 DNA reads as TGTGCCAGCAGCCAAGATGGGCTAGCGGTATCCCCGTTCTTC.

This clonotype was counted only a few times. The junction does not match germline at one end; this may be a read error. The chain uses TRBV20-1 and TRBJ2-7; maybe TRBD2 (6 bases). Looked up from germline, CDR1 is DFQATT and CDR2 is SNEGSKA (reference sequence). This CDR3 is built from 16 residues. For the CDR3, the DNA is TGCAGTGCTGGAGAATCTGCCGGGACTTATACCTACGAGCAGTACTTC. Amino acid sequence: CSAGESAGTYTYEQYF.

Comments on this clonotype: A much larger clone is a single base away; this may be a read error. This chain connects TRBV7-8 to TRBJ2-3; a weak D match, TRBD2 (5 bases). CDR3 length equals 14 residues. Germline V gene data show CDR1 as SGHVS and CDR2 as FQNEAQ. V gave up 6 bases and J gave up 1 base, with 11 bases separating them. CDR3 protein: CASRRSSGTDTQYF. In DNA form, the CDR3 reads TGTGCCAGCAGACGGAGTAGCGGCACAGATACGCAGTATTTT.

The chain recombines TRBV29-1 with TRBJ1-1; D unresolved. Germline CDR1 reads SQVTM; CDR2 reads ANQGSEA. V lost 6 bases, J lost 10 bases, and 30 bases lay in between. The CDR3 covers 16 residues. The CDR3: CSVQSARTSHDDAAFF. In nucleotides, the CDR3 is TGCAGCGTCCAGAGTGCAAGAACTTCTCATGATGATGCAGCTTTCTTT. Based on the CDR3 plus reference TRBV29-1 and TRBJ1-1, the full variable domain is SAVISQKPSRDICQRGTSLTIQCQVDSQVTMMFWYRQQPGQSLTLIATANQGSEATYESGFVIDKFPISRPNLTFSTLTVSNMSPEDSSIYLCSVQSARTSHDDAAFFGQGTRLTVV.

This clonotype has a single count. At one boundary the junction diverges from the germline segment, which might be a read error. V and J are TRBV29-1 and TRBJ1-5; D is unresolved. There are 15 residues in the CDR3. Germline lookup yields CDR1 SQVTM and CDR2 ANQGSEA. As DNA, the CDR3 is TGCTGCGTTAGGTGGTCATCCTATAGCAATCAGCCCCAGCATTTT. Translated: CCVRWSSYSNQPQHF.

The V and J genes are TRBV28 and TRBJ1-5; D gene unclear. The CDR3 length is 14 residues. V was shortened by 2 bases and J by 4 bases, with 9 bases between the two germline ends. CDR1 and CDR2 from the germline V gene are MDHEN and SYDVKM. The CDR3 reads CASSLPVQNQPQHF. For the CDR3, the DNA is TGTGCCAGCAGTTTACCAGTGCAGAATCAGCCCCAGCATTTT.

On this clonotype: The junction departs from the called germline gene at one end, perhaps through a read error. The chain carries TRBV7-9 and TRBJ2-7, with D possibly matching TRBD1 (5 bases). This CDR3 contains 17 residues. Germline values: CDR1 SEHNR, CDR2 FQNEAQ (reference sequence). The CDR3 coding sequence is TGTGCCTGCAGCTTCTGGTCTGCTTCAGGGTTTTCCTACGAGCTGTACTTC. Protein: CACSFWSASGFSYELYF.

Note on this clonotype: Compared with germline, one end of the junction differs, possibly owing to a read error. This chain links TRBV10-1 with TRBJ1-1, with D maybe TRBD1 (5 bases). Per germline, CDR1 WNHNN and CDR2 SYGVQD (reference sequence). The CDR3 contains 15 residues. CDR3 nucleotides: TGCACCAGCAGTGAGAATACCGGGACTTACACTGAAACTTTCTTT. Translated, it gives CTSSENTGTYTETFF.

This clonotype was counted at least ten times. The chain carries TRBV5-1 and TRBJ2-7, with 7 positions matching TRBD1. The CDR3 length is 13 residues. V lost 4 bases to trimming and J lost 7 bases; unmatched junction nucleotides: 8. Germline-derived CDR1 and CDR2 are SGHRS and YFSETQ. The CDR3 protein is CASSGTVPLEQYF. CDR3 DNA: TGCGCCAGCAGCGGGACAGTCCCCTTGGAGCAGTACTTC.

Note on this clonotype: The junction shows a germline mismatch at one end, possibly a read error. The genes are TRBV12-3 or TRBV12-4 and TRBJ1-5, with D possibly TRBD1 on 5 matching bases. This CDR3 comprises 16 residues. The CDR3 region has the DNA TGTGCCAGCAGTGCAAAGACAAGGGGCATTAATCGGCCCCAGCATTTT. Translating gives CASSAKTRGINRPQHF.

This clonotype has a single count. V and J are TRBV11-3 and TRBJ2-1; D not resolved. The CDR3 covers 13 residues. The V end lost 4 bases, the J end lost 9 bases, and 13 bases lay between the germline ends. Germline V gives CDR1 SGHNT, CDR2 YENEEA. CDR3 in DNA: TGTGCCAGCAGCTACCCACAAAGAGCTGAGCAGTTCTTC. This translates into CASSYPQRAEQFF.

In regard to this clonotype: One end of the junction does not line up with germline, which may come from a read error. The chain is built from TRBV11-1 and TRBJ2-1; D may be TRBD2 (6 bases). CDR3 length equals 14 residues. The germline V gene encodes CDR1 SGHAT and CDR2 FQDESV (reference sequence). The CDR3, as DNA: TGTGCCAGCAGCCCGCGGGAAGGCCGCTATGTGCAGTCCTTC. Its protein is CASSPREGRYVQSF.

Notes on this clonotype: The junction departs from germline at one end; a sequencing error may be responsible. The J gene is TRBJ2-1, the V gene TRBV28; 10 nucleotides line up with TRBD1. CDR3 size: 15 residues. Germline CDR1 MDHEN, CDR2 SYDVKM. CDR3 amino acids: CASTQGQGSFNEQFF. CDR3 nucleotide sequence: TGTGCCAGCACCCAGGGACAGGGGTCTTTTAATGAACAGTTCTTC.

Comments on this clonotype: The germline gene is not matched at one end of the junction; a read error may be the cause. The chain is built from TRBV11-3 and TRBJ2-1, with 10 bases that match TRBD2. Germline V gene sequence: CDR1 SGHNT, CDR2 YENEEA. The CDR3 runs 15 residues. CDR3 in DNA: TGTGCCAGTAGCTTAGACGCTCGGACTAGCGGCGAGCAGTCCTTT. This gives the protein CASSLDARTSGEQSF.

In regard to this clonotype: At one of its ends the junction is not consistent with the germline gene, which may arise from a read error. CDR3 coding DNA: TGTGCCGGCAGCCAGCGGGAGGGCCGCTATGTGCAGTTCTTC. Translating gives CAGSQREGRYVQFF. The rearrangement joins TRBV11-1 to TRBJ2-1; 10 nucleotides align to TRBD2. The germline CDR1 and CDR2 sequences are SGHAT and FQDESV (reference sequence). This CDR3 contains 14 residues. The full variable domain, completed using reference TRBV11-1 and TRBJ2-1, is EAEVAQSPRYKITEKSQAVAFWCDPISGHATLYWYRQILGQGPELLVQFQDESVVDDSQLPKDRFSAERLKGVDSTLKIQPAELGDSAMYLCAGSQREGRYVQFFGPGTRLTVL.

As for this clonotype: A read error is possible here, since a much larger clone lies one base away. J is TRBJ2-1 and V is TRBV5-1; no clear D gene. V lost 3 bases to trimming and J lost 8 bases, with 12 bases between them. This CDR3 comprises 13 residues. Germline V gene lookup returns CDR1 SGHRS and CDR2 YFSETQ. CDR3 sequence: CASSSDHLYEQFF. The CDR3, as DNA: TGCGCCAGCAGCTCAGATCATTTGTATGAGCAGTTCTTC.

With regard to this clonotype: A much larger clone is a single base away; this may be a read error. This chain uses TRBV28 with TRBJ2-3, with D maybe TRBD1 (5 bases). The CDR3 runs to 11 residues. Germline CDR1 and CDR2: MDHEN and SYDVKM. The CDR3 here is CAVRSTGTQYF. For the CDR3, the DNA is TGTGCCGTTCGGAGCACAGGTACGCAGTATTTT.

This clonotype was observed once. A read error may produce the germline difference seen at one junction end. The rearrangement joins TRBV29-1 to TRBJ1-6; tentatively, D is TRBD1 (6 bases). Germline CDR1 and CDR2: SQVTM and ANQGSEA. This CDR3 is built from 13 residues. The CDR3 DNA is TGCAGTGTTGCGACAGGCCAAAATTCACCCTTCCACTTT. Translated: CSVATGQNSPFHF.